The sample holds one count of the clone carrying this T cell receptor (beta chain). What it binds is unknown. V lost 5 bases and J lost 0; bases outside the gene matches: 6. CDR1 is SEHNR, CDR2 FQNEAQ, per germline (reference sequence). This CDR3 has 17 residues. The record originates from a study of cytotoxic CD8 clonotypes in ibrutinib-treated CLL. The overall study: Samples showed on average about 280,000 productive templates and 90,000 or so productive rearrangements.

Profiling relied on immunoSEQ multiplex PCR, and the TCRdb table lists in-frame clones only, not all of them. The table has 60,000 to 65,000 clones, 45% to 60% seen once; the top ten hold roughly 14%. Findings of the study overall: Baseline levels of clonality went above those of age-matched healthy donors and moved with circulating CD8+ T-cell counts. Public clonotypes were rare and shrank or held steady on treatment.

Approximately 2 micrograms of genomic DNA came from cryopreserved PBMCs for TCR beta libraries. Sequenced material: PBMCs, taken after 12 months of ibrutinib treatment. The chain has TRBV7-9 and TRBJ2-3; 12 nucleotides line up with TRBD1. This clonotype was sampled from a human donor with chronic lymphocytic leukemia. CDR3 region: CASSPGQGASSTDTQYF. The CDR3 nucleotides are TGTGCCAGCAGCCCGGGACAGGGGGCGTCTAGCACAGATACGCAGTATTTT.